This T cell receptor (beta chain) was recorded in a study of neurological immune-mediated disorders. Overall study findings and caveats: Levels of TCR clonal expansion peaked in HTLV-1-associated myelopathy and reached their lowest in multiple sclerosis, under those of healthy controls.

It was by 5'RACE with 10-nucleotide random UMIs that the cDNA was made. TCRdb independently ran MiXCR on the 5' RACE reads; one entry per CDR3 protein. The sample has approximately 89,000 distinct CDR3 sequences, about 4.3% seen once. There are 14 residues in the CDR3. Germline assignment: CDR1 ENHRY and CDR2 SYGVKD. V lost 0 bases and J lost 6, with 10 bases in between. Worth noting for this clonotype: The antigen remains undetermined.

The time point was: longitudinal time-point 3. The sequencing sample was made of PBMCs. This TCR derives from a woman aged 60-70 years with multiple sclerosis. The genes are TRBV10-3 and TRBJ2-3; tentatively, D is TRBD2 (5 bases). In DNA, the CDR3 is TGTGCCATCAGTGAGTCGGTGCGAGGGGATACGCAGTATTTT. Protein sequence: CAISESVRGDTQYF.